Listed below are T cell receptor beta chains from one sample, sequenced in a study of T cell responses to AZD1222 COVID-19 vaccine. TCRdb's table, derived via immunoSEQ multiplex PCR, lists solely in-frame clones and lacks some. This sample has 150,000 to 200,000 clones, with around nine tenths found just once. The sample consisted of peripheral blood, taken 28 days after the second AZD1222 dose. The receptors originated from an adult who received the AZD1222 COVID-19 vaccine. The CDR3 runs from the conserved cysteine through the conserved F or W. D genes are given only for firm matches. Part of the rows lack a size; the others show once, few, many or a class for expanded clones.

-,-,TRBV19,TRBJ1-1,CASSLVRRSSAFF,TGTGCCAGTAGTCTCGTCAGACGGTCGTCCGCTTTCTTT
-,-,TRBV28,TRBJ1-1,CASSLYTEAFF,TGTGCCAGCAGTTTATACACTGAAGCTTTCTTT
-,-,TRBV6-2/TRBV6-3,TRBJ2-1,CASSPWTTNEQFF,TGTGCCAGCAGCCCCTGGACTACCAATGAGCAGTTCTTC
-,TRBD1,TRBV6-5,TRBJ2-5,CASRRTGQETQYF,TGTGCCAGCAGGAGGACAGGGCAAGAGACCCAGTACTTC
few,TRBD1,TRBV7-9,TRBJ2-5,CASSLQGALETQYF,TGTGCCAGCAGCTTACAGGGGGCGTTGGAGACCCAGTACTTC
-,-,TRBV7-3,TRBJ2-5,CASSLSGRETQYF,TGTGCCAGCAGCTTAAGCGGGCGGGAGACCCAGTACTTC
-,TRBD2,TRBV5-1,TRBJ2-7,CASSIGTSGTNEQYF,TGCGCCAGCAGCATAGGGACTAGCGGGACCAACGAGCAGTACTTC
-,-,TRBV19,TRBJ2-7,CASRMGGAGEQYF,TGTGCCAGTAGAATGGGGGGTGCGGGCGAGCAGTACTTC
-,TRBD1,TRBV7-2,TRBJ1-2,CASRPETGGGYGYTF,TGTGCCAGCAGACCCGAGACAGGGGGAGGATATGGCTACACCTTC
-,-,TRBV2,TRBJ2-3,CASSPIVPHDTQYF,TGTGCCAGCAGTCCAATCGTCCCTCACGATACGCAGTATTTT
-,-,TRBV9,TRBJ1-1,CAKVGLRKTEAFF,TGTGCCAAAGTGGGCCTTAGGAAAACTGAAGCTTTCTTT
-,-,TRBV13,TRBJ2-7,CASSSPPPGTYEQYF,TGTGCCAGCAGCTCCCCACCTCCAGGGACCTACGAGCAGTACTTC
-,-,TRBV7-2,TRBJ2-3,CASSFPGGRTDTQYF,TGTGCCAGCAGCTTCCCAGGAGGGAGGACAGATACGCAGTATTTT
-,-,TRBV9,TRBJ2-7,CASSVAWGRDEQYF,TGTGCCAGCAGCGTAGCTTGGGGCAGGGACGAGCAGTACTTC
-,-,TRBV9,TRBJ1-1,CASSPEEARRKAFF,TGTGCCAGCAGCCCCGAGGAGGCCAGACGGAAAGCTTTCTTT
once,-,TRBV19,TRBJ1-6,CASSMLDPAVPLHF,TGTGCCAGTAGTATGCTCGACCCAGCCGTTCCCCTCCACTTT
once,TRBD2,TRBV15,TRBJ2-1,CATSATSGSYNEQFF,TGTGCCACCAGCGCGACTAGCGGCTCCTACAATGAGCAGTTCTTC
-,TRBD2,TRBV30,TRBJ2-7,CAWSVLAGAAEQYF,TGTGCCTGGAGTGTACTAGCGGGAGCGGCCGAGCAGTACTTC
-,-,TRBV6-4,TRBJ2-3,CASSDSNRSADRGTDTQYF,TGTGCCAGCAGTGACTCTAATCGTTCGGCAGATCGGGGAACAGATACGCAGTATTTT
-,-,TRBV5-4,TRBJ1-1,CASSSGRVMGRTEAFF,TGTGCCAGCAGCTCTGGGAGGGTTATGGGGCGCACTGAAGCTTTCTTT
-,TRBD1,TRBV29-1,TRBJ2-5,CSVESPDRPGETQYF,TGCAGCGTTGAAAGCCCGGACAGGCCGGGGGAGACCCAGTACTTC
-,-,TRBV25-1,TRBJ2-1,CATGASSYNEQFF,TGTGCCACCGGGGCCAGCTCCTACAATGAGCAGTTCTTC
-,TRBD2,TRBV4-3,TRBJ2-1,CASSQAGTSASSYNEQFF,TGCGCCAGCAGCCAAGCCGGGACTAGCGCAAGCTCCTACAATGAGCAGTTCTTC
-,-,TRBV9,TRBJ2-7,CASSVGGSAGRLYEQYF,TGTGCCAGCAGCGTAGGCGGTTCGGCAGGCCGGCTCTACGAGCAGTACTTC
-,-,TRBV7-2,TRBJ1-2,CASSPAGGNYGYTF,TGTGCCAGCAGCCCGGCGGGCGGAAACTATGGCTACACCTTC
-,TRBD1,TRBV14,TRBJ1-6,CASSQIGQGNSPLHF,TGTGCCAGCAGCCAGATTGGACAGGGGAATTCACCCCTCCACTTT
-,-,TRBV5-1,TRBJ1-1,CASSPWTSRYTEAFF,TGCGCCAGCAGCCCCTGGACCTCGAGGTACACTGAAGCTTTCTTT
-,TRBD1,TRBV28,TRBJ1-2,CASSSPTGGSYGYTF,TGTGCCAGCAGTTCCCCGACAGGGGGTTCTTATGGCTACACCTTC
few,-,TRBV7-9,TRBJ2-7,CASSLDRVGGTLAEQYF,TGTGCCAGCAGCTTAGATAGGGTTGGGGGTACCCTGGCCGAGCAGTACTTC
-,TRBD2,TRBV4-2,TRBJ2-2,CASSPEGLAGITGELFF,TGTGCCAGCAGCCCCGAGGGACTAGCGGGAATCACCGGGGAGCTGTTTTTT
-,TRBD1,TRBV28,TRBJ1-3,CASSPGQGTYGNTIYF,TGTGCCAGCAGTCCGGGACAGGGTACCTATGGAAACACCATATATTTT
-,TRBD2,TRBV6-6,TRBJ2-2,CASIYPRELAGGANTGELFF,TGTGCCAGCATCTACCCCAGAGAGCTAGCGGGAGGCGCGAACACCGGGGAGCTGTTTTTT
-,-,TRBV7-3,TRBJ2-7,CASSLKDGLEQYF,TGTGCCAGCAGCTTAAAAGACGGTCTCGAGCAGTACTTC
-,TRBD1,TRBV19,TRBJ1-1,CASSMVRGDEAFF,TGTGCCAGTAGTATGGTCAGGGGGGATGAAGCTTTCTTT
once,TRBD2,TRBV24-1,TRBJ2-2,CATSKTSGTVATGELFF,TGTGCCACCAGTAAAACTAGCGGGACGGTGGCCACCGGGGAGCTGTTTTTT
-,TRBD2,TRBV4-3,TRBJ2-7,CASSQSSGLGAYEQYF,TGCGCCAGCAGCCAATCTAGCGGGCTGGGGGCCTACGAGCAGTACTTC
once,TRBD1,TRBV5-1,TRBJ1-2,CASSLTGGNYGYTF,TGCGCCAGCAGCTTGACAGGGGGCAACTATGGCTACACCTTC
-,TRBD1,TRBV30,TRBJ2-4,CAWSVSRGRKNIQYF,TGTGCCTGGAGTGTAAGCAGGGGGCGGAAAAACATTCAGTACTTC
-,TRBD2,TRBV24-1,TRBJ2-3,CATSETGLAGTDTQYF,TGTGCCACCAGTGAGACAGGACTAGCGGGCACAGATACGCAGTATTTT
-,-,TRBV28,TRBJ2-7,CASGPGSSEKQYF,TGTGCCAGCGGCCCCGGGTCCTCCGAGAAGCAGTACTTC
-,-,TRBV28,TRBJ2-1,CASSSHHEQFF,TGTGCCAGCAGTTCCCACCATGAGCAGTTCTTC
-,-,TRBV28,TRBJ1-5,CASSLGGGGRGQPQHF,TGTGCCAGCAGTTTAGGAGGGGGAGGACGAGGCCAGCCCCAGCATTTT
-,-,TRBV9,TRBJ2-5,CASSPLGAVQETQYF,TGTGCCAGCAGCCCCCTCGGAGCGGTTCAAGAGACCCAGTACTTC
once,TRBD1,TRBV4-1,TRBJ1-6,CASSQLQGYNSPLHF,TGCGCCAGCAGCCAACTACAGGGGTATAATTCACCCCTCCACTTT
once,-,TRBV15,TRBJ2-1,CATSPQKGSGRDDEQFF,TGTGCCACCAGCCCCCAGAAAGGGTCGGGCCGAGACGATGAGCAGTTCTTC
-,-,TRBV5-4,TRBJ1-1,CASRTGGAGNTEAFF,TGTGCCAGCAGGACTGGTGGGGCGGGAAACACTGAAGCTTTCTTT
-,TRBD2,TRBV6-2/TRBV6-3,TRBJ2-7,CASSYLSGRFYEQYF,TGTGCCAGCAGTTACTTAAGCGGGAGATTCTACGAGCAGTACTTC
-,TRBD1,TRBV28,TRBJ2-4,CASSPPGGIQYF,TGTGCCAGCAGTCCCCCAGGGGGCATTCAGTACTTC
-,-,TRBV9,TRBJ1-3,CASSVELMTGNTIYF,TGTGCCAGCAGCGTAGAACTAATGACTGGAAACACCATATATTTT
-,TRBD2,TRBV19,TRBJ2-1,CASSIASGSGNEQFF,TGTGCCAGTAGTATAGCTAGCGGGAGTGGCAATGAGCAGTTCTTC
once,-,TRBV28,TRBJ1-1,CASSLGMNTEAFF,TGTGCCAGCAGTTTGGGCATGAACACTGAAGCTTTCTTT
-,TRBD1,TRBV19,TRBJ2-7,CASSVSTGTGVAEQYF,TGTGCCAGTAGTGTGTCAACCGGGACAGGGGTTGCCGAGCAGTACTTC
once,-,TRBV18,TRBJ2-4,CASSPQTEIAKNIQYF,TGTGCCAGCTCACCACAGACAGAAATAGCCAAAAACATTCAGTACTTC
-,TRBD1,TRBV5-8,TRBJ1-2,CASSSGDRRSVGETF,TGTGCCAGCAGCTCGGGGGACAGGCGGTCGGTGGGGGAGACCTTC
-,TRBD1,TRBV6-2/TRBV6-3,TRBJ1-5,CASSYLGTALEPQHF,TGTGCCAGCAGTTACTTGGGGACAGCTTTGGAACCCCAGCATTTT